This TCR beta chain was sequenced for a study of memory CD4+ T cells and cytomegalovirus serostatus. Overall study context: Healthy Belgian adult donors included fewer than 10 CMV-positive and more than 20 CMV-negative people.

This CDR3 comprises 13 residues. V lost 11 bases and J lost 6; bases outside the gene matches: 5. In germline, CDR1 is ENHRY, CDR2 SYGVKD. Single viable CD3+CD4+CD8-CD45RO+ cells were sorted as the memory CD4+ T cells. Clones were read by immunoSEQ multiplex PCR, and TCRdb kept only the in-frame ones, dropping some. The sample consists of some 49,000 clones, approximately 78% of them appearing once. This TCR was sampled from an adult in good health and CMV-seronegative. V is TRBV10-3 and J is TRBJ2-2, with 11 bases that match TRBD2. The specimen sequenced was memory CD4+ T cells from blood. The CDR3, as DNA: TGTGCCTCTAGCGGGGGGCCCTCCGGGGAGCTGTTTTTT. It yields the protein CASSGGPSGELFF.